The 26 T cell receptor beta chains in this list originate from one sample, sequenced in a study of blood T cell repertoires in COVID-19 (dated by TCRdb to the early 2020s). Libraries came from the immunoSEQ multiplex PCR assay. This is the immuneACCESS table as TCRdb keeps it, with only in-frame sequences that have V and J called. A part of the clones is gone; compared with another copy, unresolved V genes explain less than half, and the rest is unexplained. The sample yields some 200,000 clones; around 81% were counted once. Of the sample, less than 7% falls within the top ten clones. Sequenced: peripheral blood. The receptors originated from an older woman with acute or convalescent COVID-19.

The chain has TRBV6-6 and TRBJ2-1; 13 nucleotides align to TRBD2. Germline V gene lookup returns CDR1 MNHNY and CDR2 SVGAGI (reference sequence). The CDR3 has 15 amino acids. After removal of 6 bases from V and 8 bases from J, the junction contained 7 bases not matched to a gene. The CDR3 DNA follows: TGTGCCAGCAGGACCGGACTAGCGGGAGTGGATGAGCAGTTCTTC. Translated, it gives CASRTGLAGVDEQFF.

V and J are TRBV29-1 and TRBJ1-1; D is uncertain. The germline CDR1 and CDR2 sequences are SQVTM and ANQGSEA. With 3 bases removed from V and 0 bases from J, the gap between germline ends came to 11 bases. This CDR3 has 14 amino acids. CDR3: CSVDSGPLNTEAFF. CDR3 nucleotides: TGCAGCGTTGATAGTGGGCCCTTGAACACTGAAGCTTTCTTT.

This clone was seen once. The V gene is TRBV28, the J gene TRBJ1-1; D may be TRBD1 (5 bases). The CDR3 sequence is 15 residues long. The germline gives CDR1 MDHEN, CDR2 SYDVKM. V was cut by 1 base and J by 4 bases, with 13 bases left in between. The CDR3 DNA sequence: TGTGCCAGCAGTTTATTCGGCAGAAGGGGCACTGAAGCTTTCTTT. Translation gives CASSLFGRRGTEAFF.

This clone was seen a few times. For the CDR3, the DNA is TGTGCCAGCAGAACTTCAGGGGGCTTTGGCTACACCTTC. Translated, it gives CASRTSGGFGYTF. The chain is built from TRBV28 and TRBJ1-2, with 8 bases fitting TRBD1. CDR1 MDHEN and CDR2 SYDVKM come from the germline V gene. This CDR3 has 13 residues. The J segment lost 7 bases and the V segment lost 6 bases, leaving 7 bases of the junction unmatched.

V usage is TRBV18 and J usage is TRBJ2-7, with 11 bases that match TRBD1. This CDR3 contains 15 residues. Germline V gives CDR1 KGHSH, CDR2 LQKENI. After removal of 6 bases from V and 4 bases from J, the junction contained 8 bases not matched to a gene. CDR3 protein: CASSPRTGGGYEQYF. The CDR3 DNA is TGTGCCAGCTCCCCCCGGACAGGGGGCGGGTACGAGCAGTACTTC.

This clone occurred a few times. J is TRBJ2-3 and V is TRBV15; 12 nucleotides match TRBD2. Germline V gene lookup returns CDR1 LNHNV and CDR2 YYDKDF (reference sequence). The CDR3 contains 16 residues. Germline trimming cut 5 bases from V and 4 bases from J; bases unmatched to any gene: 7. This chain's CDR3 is CATSGVTSGRSDTQYF. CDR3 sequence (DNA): TGTGCCACCAGCGGAGTGACTAGCGGGAGATCAGATACGCAGTATTTT. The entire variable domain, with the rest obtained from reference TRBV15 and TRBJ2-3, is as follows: DAMVIQNPRYQVTQFGKPVTLSCSQTLNHNVMYWYQQKSSQAPKLLFHYYDKDFNNEADTPDNFQSRRPNTSFCFLDIRSPGLGDTAMYLCATSGVTSGRSDTQYFGPGTRLTVL.

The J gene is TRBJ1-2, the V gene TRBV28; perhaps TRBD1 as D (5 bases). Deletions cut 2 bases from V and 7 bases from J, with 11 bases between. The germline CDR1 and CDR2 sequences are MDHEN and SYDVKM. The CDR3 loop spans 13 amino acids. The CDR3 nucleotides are TGTGCCAGCAGTTTAATGGCGGGGCTTGGCTACACCTTC. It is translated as CASSLMAGLGYTF.

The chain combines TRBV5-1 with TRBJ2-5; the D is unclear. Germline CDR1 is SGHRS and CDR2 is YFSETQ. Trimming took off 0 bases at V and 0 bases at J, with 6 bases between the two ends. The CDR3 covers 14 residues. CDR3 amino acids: CASSLGHNQETQYF. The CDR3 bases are TGCGCCAGCAGCTTGGGGCACAACCAAGAGACCCAGTACTTC.

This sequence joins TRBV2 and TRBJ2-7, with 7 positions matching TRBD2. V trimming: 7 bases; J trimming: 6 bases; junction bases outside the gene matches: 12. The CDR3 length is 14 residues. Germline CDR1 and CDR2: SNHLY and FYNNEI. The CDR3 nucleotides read TGTGCCAGCACCCCGGGACTACCGAAGTTCGAGCAGTACTTC. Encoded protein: CASTPGLPKFEQYF.

Here the CDR3 reads CASSRSREQFF. The CDR3 coding sequence is TGTGCCAGCAGCCGGAGTAGGGAGCAGTTCTTC. The V and J genes are TRBV14 and TRBJ2-1; D not certain. The V gene lost 4 bases and the J gene lost 10 bases, with 8 bases spanning the gap. The CDR3 sequence is 11 residues long. Germline V gives CDR1 SGHDN, CDR2 FVKESK. The full variable domain, with the rest looked up from reference TRBV14 and TRBJ2-1, is EAGVTQFPSHSVIEKGQTVTLRCDPISGHDNLYWYRRVMGKEIKFLLHFVKESKQDESGMPNNRFLAERTGGTYSTLKVQPAELEDSGVYFCASSRSREQFFGPGTRLTVL.

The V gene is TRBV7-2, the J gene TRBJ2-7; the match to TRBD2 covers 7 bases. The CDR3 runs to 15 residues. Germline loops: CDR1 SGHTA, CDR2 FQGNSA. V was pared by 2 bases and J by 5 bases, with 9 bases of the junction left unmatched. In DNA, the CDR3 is TGTGCCAGCAGCTTAAGGAGGGAGGGCCGAGACGAGCAGTACTTC. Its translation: CASSLRREGRDEQYF.

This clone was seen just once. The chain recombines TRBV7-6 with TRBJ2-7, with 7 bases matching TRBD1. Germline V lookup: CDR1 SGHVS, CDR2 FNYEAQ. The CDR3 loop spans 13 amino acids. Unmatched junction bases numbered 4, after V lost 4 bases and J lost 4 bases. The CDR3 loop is CASSYGTEYEQYF. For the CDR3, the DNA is TGTGCCAGCAGCTACGGGACAGAATACGAGCAGTACTTC.

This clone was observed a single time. This chain's CDR3 is CASSSTRTGMNTEAFF. For the CDR3, the DNA is TGCGCCAGCAGCTCGACCCGGACAGGGATGAACACTGAAGCTTTCTTT. V usage is TRBV5-1 and J usage is TRBJ1-1; 8 nucleotides agree with TRBD1. Trimming removed 3 bases from V and 0 bases from J; junction bases left unmatched: 7. From germline, CDR1 is SGHRS and CDR2 YFSETQ. This CDR3 contains 16 residues. The full variable domain, its missing parts supplied by reference TRBV5-1 and TRBJ1-1, is KAGVTQTPRYLIKTRGQQVTLSCSPISGHRSVSWYQQTPGQGLQFLFEYFSETQRNKGNFPGRFSGRQFSNSRSEMNVSTLELGDSALYLCASSSTRTGMNTEAFFGQGTRLTVV.

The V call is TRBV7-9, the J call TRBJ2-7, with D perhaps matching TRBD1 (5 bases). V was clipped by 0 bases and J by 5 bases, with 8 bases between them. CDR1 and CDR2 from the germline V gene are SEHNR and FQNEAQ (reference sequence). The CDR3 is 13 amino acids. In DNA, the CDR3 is TGTGCCAGCAGCTTAGCGCAGGGAAACGAGCAGTACTTC. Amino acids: CASSLAQGNEQYF.

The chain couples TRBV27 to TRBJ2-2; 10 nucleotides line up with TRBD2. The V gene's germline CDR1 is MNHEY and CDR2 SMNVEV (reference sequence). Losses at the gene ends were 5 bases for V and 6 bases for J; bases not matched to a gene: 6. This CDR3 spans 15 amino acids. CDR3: CASSPRTSGSGELFF. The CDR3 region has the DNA TGTGCCAGCAGTCCCAGGACTAGCGGTTCCGGGGAGCTGTTTTTT.

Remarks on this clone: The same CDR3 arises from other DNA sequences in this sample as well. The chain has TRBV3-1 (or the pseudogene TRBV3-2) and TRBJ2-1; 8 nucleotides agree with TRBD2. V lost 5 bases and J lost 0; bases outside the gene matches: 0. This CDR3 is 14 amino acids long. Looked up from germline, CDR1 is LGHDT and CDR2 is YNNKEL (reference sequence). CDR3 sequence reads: CASSTSGSYNEQFF. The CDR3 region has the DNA TGTGCCAGCAGCACTAGCGGCTCCTACAATGAGCAGTTCTTC.

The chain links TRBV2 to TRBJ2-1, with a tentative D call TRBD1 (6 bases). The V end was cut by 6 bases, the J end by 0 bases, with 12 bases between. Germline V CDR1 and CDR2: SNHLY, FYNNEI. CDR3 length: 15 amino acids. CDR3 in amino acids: CASRPTGSSYNEQFF. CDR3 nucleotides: TGTGCCAGCAGGCCCACAGGGAGCTCCTACAATGAGCAGTTCTTC. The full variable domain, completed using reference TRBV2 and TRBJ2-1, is EPEVTQTPSHQVTQMGQEVILRCVPISNHLYFYWYRQILGQKVEFLVSFYNNEISEKSEIFDDQFSVERPDGSNFTLKIRSTKLEDSAMYFCASRPTGSSYNEQFFGPGTRLTVL.

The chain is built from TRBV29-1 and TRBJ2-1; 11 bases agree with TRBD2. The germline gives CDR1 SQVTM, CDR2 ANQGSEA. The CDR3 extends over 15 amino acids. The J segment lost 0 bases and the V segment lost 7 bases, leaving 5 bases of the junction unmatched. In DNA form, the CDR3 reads TGCAGCGCCCCTCTAGCGGGGGGCTCCTACAATGAGCAGTTCTTC. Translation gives CSAPLAGGSYNEQFF.

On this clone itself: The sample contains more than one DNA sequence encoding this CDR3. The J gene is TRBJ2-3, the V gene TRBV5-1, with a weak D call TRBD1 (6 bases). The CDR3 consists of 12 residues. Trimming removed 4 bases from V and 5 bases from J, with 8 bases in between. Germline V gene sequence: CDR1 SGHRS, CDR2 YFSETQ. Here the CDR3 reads CASSPTGDTQYF. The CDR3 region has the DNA TGCGCCAGCAGCCCGACAGGAGATACGCAGTATTTT.

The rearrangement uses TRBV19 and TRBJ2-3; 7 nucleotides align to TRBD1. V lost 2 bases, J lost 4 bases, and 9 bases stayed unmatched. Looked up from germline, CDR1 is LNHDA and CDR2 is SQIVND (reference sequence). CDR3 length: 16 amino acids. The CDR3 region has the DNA TGTGCCAGTAGTATAACTGGGGACAGTGCCTCAGATACGCAGTATTTT. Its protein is CASSITGDSASDTQYF.

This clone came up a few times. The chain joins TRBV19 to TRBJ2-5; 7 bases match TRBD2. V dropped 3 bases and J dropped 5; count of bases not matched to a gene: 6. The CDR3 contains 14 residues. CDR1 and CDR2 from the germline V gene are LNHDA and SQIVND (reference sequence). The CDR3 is CASSMGGGMETQYF. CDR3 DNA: TGTGCCAGTAGTATGGGGGGGGGAATGGAGACCCAGTACTTC.

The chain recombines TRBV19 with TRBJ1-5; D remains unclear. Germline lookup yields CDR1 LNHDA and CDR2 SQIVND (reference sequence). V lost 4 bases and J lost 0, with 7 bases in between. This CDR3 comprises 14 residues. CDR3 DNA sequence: TGTGCCAGTAGTAGCGCGGTTAGCAATCAGCCCCAGCATTTT. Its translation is CASSSAVSNQPQHF.

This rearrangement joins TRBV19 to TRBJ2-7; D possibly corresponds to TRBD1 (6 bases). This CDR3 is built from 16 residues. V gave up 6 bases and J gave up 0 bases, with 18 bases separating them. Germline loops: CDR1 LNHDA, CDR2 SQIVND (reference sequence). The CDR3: CASSPQQGSGSYEQYF. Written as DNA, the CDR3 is TGTGCCAGTAGCCCCCAACAGGGCTCCGGCTCCTACGAGCAGTACTTC.

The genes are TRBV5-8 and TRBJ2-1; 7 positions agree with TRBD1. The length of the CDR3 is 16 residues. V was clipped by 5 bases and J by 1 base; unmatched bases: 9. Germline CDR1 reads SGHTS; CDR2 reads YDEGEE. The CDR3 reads CASSRDSQLSYNEQFF. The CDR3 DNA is TGTGCCAGCAGTCGGGACAGCCAATTATCCTACAATGAGCAGTTCTTC.

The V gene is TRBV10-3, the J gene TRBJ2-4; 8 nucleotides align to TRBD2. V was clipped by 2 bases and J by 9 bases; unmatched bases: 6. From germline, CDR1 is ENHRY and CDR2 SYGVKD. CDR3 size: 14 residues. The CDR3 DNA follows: TGTGCCATCAGTGAGATTCGGACTAGCTCCATTCAGTACTTC. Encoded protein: CAISEIRTSSIQYF.

CDR3 loop: CASSERQGAETQYF. CDR3 nucleotides: TGTGCCAGCAGCGAAAGACAGGGGGCAGAGACCCAGTACTTC. This chain links TRBV9 with TRBJ2-5; 10 bases match TRBD1. V lost 3 bases and J lost 4; bases outside the gene matches: 3. Germline CDR1 is SGDLS and CDR2 is YYNGEE. The CDR3 is 14 residues long.